A selection of T cell receptor beta chains follows, all from one sample in a study of cytomegalovirus exposure and HLA in healthy donors. Data came from immunoSEQ multiplex PCR; TCRdb stores just in-frame clones and leaves some out. The table includes about 120,000 clones, 65% to 85% detected once. Sequenced sample: PBMCs. Source of these receptors: a man over 45 in good health and CMV-seronegative. The CDR3 runs from the conserved cysteine through the conserved F or W. The D gene is left open where the match is weak. Part of the rows lack a size; the others show once, few, many or a class for expanded clones.

clone size	V gene	J gene	D gene	CDR3 DNA	CDR3 protein
.	TRBV7-2	TRBJ1-2	.	TGTGCCAGCAGCTTAGATCGGGGGATGAACTATGGCTACACCTTC	CASSLDRGMNYGYTF
.	TRBV5-1	TRBJ1-4	.	TGCGCCAGCAGCCCAGGGACGGGGGATGAAAAACTGTTTTTT	CASSPGTGDEKLFF
.	TRBV4-2	TRBJ2-2	.	TGTGCCAGCAGTTCCGGGGAGGCCACCGGGGAGCTGTTTTTT	CASSSGEATGELFF
.	TRBV9	TRBJ2-2	TRBD1	TGTGCCTCCCAGGACAGGGGGCTCATCGGGGAGCTGTTTTTT	CASQDRGLIGELFF
.	TRBV5-1	TRBJ1-4	.	TGCGCCAGCAAAAAAGGGGCGAAGGATGAAAAACTGTTTTTT	CASKKGAKDEKLFF
.	TRBV6-5	TRBJ2-5	.	TGTGCCAGCAGTTACTCGGCGGGTTTGCAGACCCAGTACTTC	CASSYSAGLQTQYF
.	TRBV28	TRBJ1-2	.	TGTGCCAGCAACCCTCCTAACTATGGCTACATCTTC	CASNPPNYGYIF
once	TRBV9	TRBJ1-2	.	TGTGCCAGCAGCGTAGCTAATTTGGGGGGTTCGGATGGCTACACCTTC	CASSVANLGGSDGYTF
.	TRBV5-1	TRBJ1-2	TRBD1	TGCGCCAGCAGCTACGATGGACAGGGCATCTATGGCTACACCTTC	CASSYDGQGIYGYTF
.	TRBV6-5	TRBJ1-2	.	TGTGCCAGCAGGCCAGGGAACGCTAACTATGGCTACACCTTC	CASRPGNANYGYTF
few	TRBV25-1	TRBJ2-7	TRBD1	TGTGCCAGCAGTGACAGGGGGACAAACGAGCAGTACTTC	CASSDRGTNEQYF
.	TRBV9	TRBJ1-1	.	TGTGCCAGCAGCGTACGAGGATGGAACACTGAAGCTTTCTTT	CASSVRGWNTEAFF
.	TRBV7-2	TRBJ2-2	.	TGTGCCAGCAGCTTTTTCGGCGTTGGAGGAGAGCTGTTTTTT	CASSFFGVGGELFF
.	TRBV7-8	TRBJ2-5	.	TGTGCCAGCAGCTTAGGTGTTAGCCAAGAGACCCAGTACTTC	CASSLGVSQETQYF
.	TRBV5-1	TRBJ1-2	TRBD1	TGCGCCAGCAGCACTACCGGGACAGGGAAGGGCTACACCTTC	CASSTTGTGKGYTF
.	TRBV28	TRBJ2-7	TRBD2	TGTGCCAGCAGTTTAACGAGTGGGTGGGGGGGCGAGCAGTACTTC	CASSLTSGWGGEQYF
few	TRBV7-6	TRBJ2-5	TRBD2	TGTGCCAGCAGCTTAGGGTCGGGGAGGGGGACCCAGTACTTC	CASSLGSGRGTQYF
.	TRBV11-3	TRBJ2-2	TRBD1	TGTGCCAGCAGCTTACCCCCTCGACAGGGGAGGAACGGGGAGCTGTTTTTT	CASSLPPRQGRNGELFF
.	TRBV5-4	TRBJ1-5	TRBD1	TGTGCCAGCAGCTTAGCAGGGGGGCCCCAGCATTTT	CASSLAGGPQHF